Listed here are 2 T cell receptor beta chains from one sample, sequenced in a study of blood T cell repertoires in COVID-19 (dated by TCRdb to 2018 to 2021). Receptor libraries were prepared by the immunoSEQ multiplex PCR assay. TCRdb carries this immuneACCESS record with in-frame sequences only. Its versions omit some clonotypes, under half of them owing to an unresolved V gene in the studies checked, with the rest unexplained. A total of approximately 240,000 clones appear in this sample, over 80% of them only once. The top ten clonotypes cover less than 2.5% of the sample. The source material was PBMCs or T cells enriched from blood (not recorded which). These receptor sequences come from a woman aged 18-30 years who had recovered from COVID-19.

This chain's CDR3 is CASSVASGLTNEKLFF. CDR3 bases: TGTGCCAGCAGCGTAGCTAGTGGACTAACTAATGAAAAACTGTTTTTT. The genes are TRBV9 and TRBJ1-4; D remains unclear. This CDR3 is 16 amino acids long. V lost 0 bases, J lost 1 base, and 10 bases lay in between. Germline lookup yields CDR1 SGDLS and CDR2 YYNGEE.

The CDR3 sequence: CASSERLAGIQETQYF. In DNA, the CDR3 is TGTGCCAGCAGTGAAAGACTAGCGGGAATCCAAGAGACCCAGTACTTC. The chain employs TRBV2 and TRBJ2-5; 11 bases fit TRBD2. This CDR3 region has 16 residues. Germline values: CDR1 SNHLY, CDR2 FYNNEI. The junction had 3 bases not matched to a gene; V was cut back by 2 bases and J by 1 base.